The present TCR beta chain was sequenced within a study of blood T cells in healthy people across ages. Across the study: Researchers report that template switching captured about one barcoded beta molecule per two T cells.

Each of the donors had approximately 10 milliliters of peripheral blood drawn into EDTA-treated Vacutainer tubes. Primed by a sample-barcoded 5' primer and a J-beta primer mix, a second PCR proceeded for 7 to 11 cycles. TCRdb independently ran MiXCR on the 5' RACE reads; one entry per CDR3 protein. The table records 630,000 or so distinct CDR3 sequences, 32% of them present only once. V was cut by 0 bases and J by 5 bases, with 11 bases left in between. The CDR3 is made up of 14 amino acids. From germline, CDR1 is SGHRS and CDR2 YFSETQ. The genes are TRBV5-1 and TRBJ1-1, with D unclear. Sequencing used blood. The clonotype originates from an elderly woman in good health. For the CDR3, the DNA is TGCGCCAGCAGCTTGGAGGCGGGAAGGACTGAAGCTTTCTTT. It translates to CASSLEAGRTEAFF.